These 15 T cell receptor beta chains share one sample of origin, sequenced in a study of shared clonotypes between healthy human individuals (dated by TCRdb to 2018 to 2020). Library prep was done by the immunoSEQ multiplex PCR assay. What TCRdb holds here is the immuneACCESS table cut down to in-frame rearrangements. Part of the clones is not present; checked against another copy, under half of the missing clones reflect an unresolved V gene, and the others are unexplained. The sample table contains 740,000 or so clones; only one count was recorded for roughly 72% of them. The ten largest clonotypes hold 1.5% to 2% of the sample. Sequenced input: memory CD4+ T cells sorted from blood. Interpreted using the paper, the cell subset or site label stands for: CD45RA-negative fraction. Every receptor here comes from a woman aged 30 to 39 in good health.

The rearrangement links TRBV2 to TRBJ1-2; possibly TRBD1 for D (5 bases). Trimming pared 3 bases from V and 0 bases from J, leaving 8 bases between. The V gene's germline CDR1 is SNHLY and CDR2 FYNNEI. CDR3 length: 14 amino acids. The DNA of the CDR3 is TGTGCCAGCAGTGAGGACACACCTAACTATGGCTACACCTTC. It is translated as CASSEDTPNYGYTF.

A remark on this clone: Being one base from a much bigger clone, this may be a read error. This CDR3 is also generated by other DNA sequences in the sample. The chain recombines TRBV14 with TRBJ2-7, with 8 bases that match TRBD2. The CDR3 has 15 residues. Per germline, CDR1 SGHDN and CDR2 FVKESK. CDR3 loop: CASSQASGGSYEQYF. The CDR3 DNA follows: TGTGCCAGCAGCCAAGCGAGCGGGGGCTCCTACGAGCAGTACTTT.

This clone was observed a single time. The J gene is TRBJ2-7, the V gene TRBV15, with 10 bases identical to TRBD1. The J segment lost 8 bases and the V segment lost 0 bases, leaving 7 bases of the junction unmatched. The CDR3 runs 15 residues. Per germline, CDR1 LNHNV and CDR2 YYDKDF (reference sequence). CDR3 region: CATSRDGTGVYKQYF. DNA of the CDR3: TGTGCCACCAGCAGAGATGGGACAGGGGTATACAAGCAGTACTTC. The variable domain in full, with the rest retrieved from reference TRBV15 and TRBJ2-7, is DAMVIQNPRYQVTQFGKPVTLSCSQTLNHNVMYWYQQKSSQAPKLLFHYYDKDFNNEADTPDNFQSRRPNTSFCFLDIRSPGLGDTAMYLCATSRDGTGVYKQYFGPGTRLTVT.

The chain uses TRBV11-2 and TRBJ2-5; weak D call: TRBD2 (6 bases). Trimming took 1 base from V and 5 from J, leaving 11 bases between them. There are 14 residues in the CDR3. CDR1 and CDR2 from the germline V gene are SGHAT and FQNNGV. The CDR3 loop reads CASSLGLGRETQYF. The DNA of the CDR3 is TGTGCCAGCAGCTTAGGACTAGGCCGGGAGACCCAGTACTTC.

The genes are TRBV5-1 and TRBJ2-7; 10 bases agree with TRBD1. V shed 4 bases and J 5 bases; nucleotides not matched to a gene: 6. This CDR3 comprises 14 residues. From germline, CDR1 is SGHRS and CDR2 YFSETQ. CDR3: CASSPWTGGNEQYF. The CDR3 region has the DNA TGCGCCAGCAGCCCTTGGACAGGGGGGAACGAGCAGTACTTC.

This clone came up once. The genes are TRBV4-2 and TRBJ2-3; the match to TRBD2 covers 7 bases. The V gene end was trimmed by 2 bases and the J gene end by 2 bases; junction bases not matched to a gene: 4. The CDR3 contains 15 residues. CDR1 and CDR2 from the germline V gene are LGHNA and YNFKEQ. In nucleotides, the CDR3 is TGTGCCAGCAGCCAACTAGCGGCCTCCACAGATACGCAGTATTTT. Translating it yields CASSQLAASTDTQYF.

The chain carries TRBV27 and TRBJ2-3; 7 bases line up with TRBD2. V lost 7 bases, J lost 7 bases, and 14 bases stayed unmatched. Germline V gene data show CDR1 as MNHEY and CDR2 as SMNVEV (reference sequence). The CDR3 consists of 15 residues. The CDR3 reads CASKFNSRGTYTQYF. The CDR3, as DNA: TGTGCCAGCAAATTCAACTCGCGGGGGACGTATACGCAGTATTTT.

This sequence joins TRBV10-2 and TRBJ2-2; possibly TRBD2 for D (6 bases). Germline lookup yields CDR1 WSHSY and CDR2 SAAADI. There are 14 residues in the CDR3. V gave up 2 bases and J gave up 5 bases, with 9 bases separating them. The CDR3 sequence is CASSEREATGELFF. CDR3 nucleotides: TGCGCCAGCAGTGAGAGGGAGGCAACCGGGGAGCTGTTTTTT.

A few counts support this clone. The rearrangement links TRBV2 to TRBJ2-2; 8 positions agree with TRBD1. CDR3 size: 12 residues. Germline V lookup: CDR1 SNHLY, CDR2 FYNNEI. V gave up 4 bases and J gave up 11 bases; unmatched junction bases: 3. In nucleotides, the CDR3 is TGTGCCAGCAGTGCCTCAGGGGGCGAGCTGTTTTTT. Amino acids: CASSASGGELFF.

The chain couples TRBV30 to TRBJ1-4; D ambiguous. In germline, CDR1 is GTSNPN, CDR2 SVGIG (reference sequence). The V end was cut by 0 bases, the J end by 9 bases, with 11 bases between. This CDR3 comprises 13 residues. Here the CDR3 DNA reads TGTGCCTGGAGTGTACTTATGGGGAAAAAACTGTTTTTT. This codes for CAWSVLMGKKLFF.

This chain uses TRBV6-6 with TRBJ1-5; D remains unclear. The V gene lost 7 bases and the J gene lost 5 bases, with 15 bases spanning the gap. The CDR3 loop spans 14 amino acids. Germline-derived CDR1 and CDR2 are MNHNY and SVGAGI (reference sequence). CDR3 coding DNA: TGTGCCAGCACTCCCTATGGCCGGGATCAGCCCCAGCATTTT. Protein sequence: CASTPYGRDQPQHF.

The V and J genes are TRBV7-7 and TRBJ1-3, with D uncertain. Trimming cost V 2 bases and J 0 bases, with 5 bases left between them. The CDR3 has 14 residues. CDR1 is SSHAT and CDR2 is FNYEAQ in the germline V gene (reference sequence). In nucleotides, the CDR3 is TGTGCCAGCAGCTTAACGGGCTCTGGAAACACCATATATTTT. As protein: CASSLTGSGNTIYF.

The rearrangement uses TRBV6-6 and TRBJ2-3; D not resolved. There are 12 residues in the CDR3. The V end was cut by 6 bases, the J end by 4 bases, with 8 bases between. The V gene's germline CDR1 is MNHNY and CDR2 SVGAGI (reference sequence). CDR3 sequence reads: CASRGEADTQYF. The CDR3, as DNA: TGTGCCAGCAGAGGCGAGGCAGATACGCAGTATTTT.

The chain employs TRBV9 and TRBJ2-3; TRBD2 is a possible D gene (5 bases). V gave up 0 bases and J gave up 0 bases, with 11 bases separating them. CDR1 and CDR2 from the germline V gene are SGDLS and YYNGEE. The CDR3 sequence is 16 residues long. As DNA, the CDR3 is TGTGCCAGCAGCGTAGGGTCGCGGACTAGCACAGATACGCAGTATTTT. It specifies CASSVGSRTSTDTQYF. The full variable domain, its missing parts supplied by reference TRBV9 and TRBJ2-3, is DSGVTQTPKHLITATGQRVTLRCSPRSGDLSVYWYQQSLDQGLQFLIQYYNGEERAKGNILERFSAQQFPDLHSELNLSSLELGDSALYFCASSVGSRTSTDTQYFGPGTRLTVL.

There are a few counts of this clone. The chain carries TRBV27 and TRBJ1-1, with TRBD1 as a possible D gene (6 bases). The V end lost 6 bases, the J end lost 5 bases, and 13 bases lay between the germline ends. From germline, CDR1 is MNHEY and CDR2 SMNVEV (reference sequence). This CDR3 comprises 13 residues. The CDR3 region has the DNA TGTGCCAGCAGCACAGGGAGAGGAACTGAAGCTTTCTTT. Translation gives CASSTGRGTEAFF.